Here is one T cell receptor beta chain with its context. Antigen: not known. Its ends do not fully match the called genes, so a read error is possible. Only in-frame clones appear in the TCRdb table, and some are missing; sequencing was by immunoSEQ multiplex PCR. This sample has 95,000 to 110,000 clones, with around 91% found just once. The CDR3 is 14 amino acids. Germline CDR1 is MGHRA and CDR2 is YSYEKL. This entry comes from a study of T cell responses to AZD1222 COVID-19 vaccine. General observations from the study: Among the donors, most were white British and more were female, and clonal diversity was possibly underestimated.

Sequences were derived from peripheral blood, sampled on day 0 of AZD1222 vaccination. V and J are TRBV4-1 and TRBJ2-7, with 8 positions matching TRBD1. The clonotype originates from an adult in good health. The CDR3 DNA sequence: TGCGCCAGCAGCCAAGGGACAGGGCTTTACGGGCAGTACTTC. It codes for CASSQGTGLYGQYF.